This T cell receptor (beta chain) is from a study of breast tumors, draining lymph nodes, adjacent tissues. Study-wide results and limits: Compared with basal-like, luminal-like tumors shared significantly more repertoire with nontumor tissue. The lymph node origin of tumor T cells was framed as consistent with a hypothesis, not demonstrated.

TCRdb re-analysed the multiplex PCR reads in MiXCR, keeping a single row per CDR3 protein. The sample shows nearly 200,000 distinct CDR3 sequences, over 25% of them seen only once. V was pared by 0 bases and J by 7 bases, with 10 bases between. This CDR3 has 14 amino acids. Germline CDR1 is DFQATT and CDR2 is SNEGSKA (reference sequence). Notes on this clonotype: Its antigen is not identified.

The lymph nodes were axillary draining lymph nodes from breast cancer patients. Sequencing input: axillary lymph node tissue. The clonotype comes from a female donor with breast cancer. Some clones in this sample may be carry-over from other donors' samples. The rearrangement joins TRBV20-1 to TRBJ1-6; maybe TRBD1 (6 bases). The CDR3 nucleotides are TGCAGTGCTAGAGACGGACAGACAAATTCACCCCTCCACTTT. Encoded protein: CSARDGQTNSPLHF.